By share, the clone carrying this TCR beta chain ranks as medium-sized. Profiling relied on immunoSEQ multiplex PCR, and the TCRdb table lists in-frame clones only, not all of them. The sample carries about 32,000 clones, over 70% recorded once. This sample stems from a study of T cells in narcolepsy. The sequencing input was memory (CD45RA-) CD4+ T cells from blood. The clonotype comes from a human donor in good health.

The CDR3 sequence: CASSLDSGGNQPQHF. The CDR3 coding sequence is TGCGCCAGCAGCTTGGATTCAGGGGGTAATCAGCCCCAGCATTTT. V usage is TRBV5-1 and J usage is TRBJ1-5, with TRBD1 matching 7 bases. V was pared by 0 bases and J by 4 bases, with 4 bases of the junction left unmatched. The CDR3 totals 15 residues. Germline lookup yields CDR1 SGHRS and CDR2 YFSETQ.